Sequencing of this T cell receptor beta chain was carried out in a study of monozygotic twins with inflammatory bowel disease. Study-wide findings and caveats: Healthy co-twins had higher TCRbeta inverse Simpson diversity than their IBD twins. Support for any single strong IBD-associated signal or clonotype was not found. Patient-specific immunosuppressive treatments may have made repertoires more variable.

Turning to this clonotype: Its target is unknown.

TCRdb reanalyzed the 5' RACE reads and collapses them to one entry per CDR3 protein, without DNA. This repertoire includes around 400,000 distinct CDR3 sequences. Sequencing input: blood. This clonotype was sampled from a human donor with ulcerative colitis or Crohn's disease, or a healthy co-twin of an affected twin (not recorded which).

CDR3 residues: CASSLGASQHF. This chain links TRBV7-2 with TRBJ1-5. The CDR3 sequence is 11 residues long. Germline V gene data show CDR1 as SGHTA and CDR2 as FQGNSA.